This T cell receptor (beta chain) came from a study of shared T cell receptors in the human thymus. In germline, CDR1 is SQVTM, CDR2 ANQGSEA. The CDR3 contains 13 residues when both ends are counted. The protocol was immunoSEQ multiplex PCR, while the TCRdb copy is restricted to in-frame clones and leaves out a portion. The sample has approximately 730,000 clones; 70% to 90% are singletons. The count of this clone is one. It is unclear where the CDR3 begins or ends on the DNA, so no DNA is shown, and the CDR3 is as TCRdb lists it. The same data also went into a second study, on human thymus T cells. Per that study: Thymus tissue was removed during corrective cardiac surgery.

The receptor comes from a girl less than two years old with a congenital heart defect. Specimen: thymocytes. The gene calls are TRBV29-1 and TRBJ2-1; the tabulated D call, TRBD2, remains unverified against the DNA. CDR3 sequence: CSVWGYGTLSEFF.